A selection of T cell receptor beta chains follows, all from one sample in a study of CD8 T cells in Susac syndrome. TCRdb reprocessed the immunoSEQ multiplex PCR reads with MiXCR, giving one entry per CDR3 protein. The sample comprises 130,000 or so distinct CDR3 sequences, around 80% of which are singletons, and roughly 0.48% rests with the top ten. The sample taken for sequencing was CD8+ T cells from PBMCs. These receptor sequences come from a human donor with multiple sclerosis. The CDR3 runs from the conserved cysteine through the conserved F or W. A D gene is named only where the DNA matches it firmly. Clone size is stated in some rows and not others, as once, few, many or a class when expanded.

j_call d_call clone_size v_call cdr3_nt cdr3_aa
TRBJ2-7 - - TRBV28 TGTGCCACCAAGGGACGATCGTCCTACGAGCAGTACTTC CATKGRSSYEQYF
TRBJ2-7 - - TRBV6-1 TGTGCCACCGGAGGGTACTCCTACGAGCAGTACTTC CATGGYSYEQYF
TRBJ2-6 - - TRBV4-3 TGCGCCAGCAGCCAATCGGGACCCACCTCTGGGGCCAACGTCCTGACTTTC CASSQSGPTSGANVLTF
TRBJ2-7 TRBD1 once TRBV12-3/TRBV12-4 TGTGCCAGCACCCGAGGGGACAGGGCCTACGAGCAGTACTTC CASTRGDRAYEQYF
TRBJ2-5 TRBD1 - TRBV4-1 TGCGCCAGCAGCCAAGATCAATTTTCGGACAGGGGGAGGTTCGAATTAGAGACCCAGTACTTC CASSQDQFSDRGRFELETQYF
TRBJ2-7 - - TRBV2 TGTGCCAGCAGTGCCTCTAAGGGGCAGTACTTC CASSASKGQYF
TRBJ1-3 - - TRBV28 TGTGCCAGCAGTTTGGAAGGGACTCGAAACACCATATATTTT CASSLEGTRNTIYF
TRBJ2-1 TRBD1 few TRBV4-1 TGCGCCAGCAGCCTCTACAGGGGTGGCAATGAGCAGTTCTTC CASSLYRGGNEQFF
TRBJ1-4 TRBD1 - TRBV24-1 TGTGCCACCAGTGGGGACAGGGGTGAAAAACTGTTTTTT CATSGDRGEKLFF
TRBJ2-3 TRBD2 - TRBV6-2/TRBV6-3 TGTGCCAGCAGGGGGCGGGAGTGGTTTCCGGATACGCAGTATTTT CASRGREWFPDTQYF
TRBJ1-2 - once TRBV25-1 TGTGCGACCCGAACTCCTAACTATGGCTACACCTTC CATRTPNYGYTF
TRBJ1-1 - - TRBV6-2/TRBV6-3 TGTGCCAGCAGCTCTACCCCCACTAAGAACACTGAAGCTTTCTTT CASSSTPTKNTEAFF
TRBJ1-4 - - TRBV5-6 TGTGCCAGCAGCTTGTACGGAAAACTGTTTTTT CASSLYGKLFF